Listed below are T cell receptor beta chains from one sample, sequenced in a study of blood T cell repertoires in COVID-19. TCRdb's table, derived via immunoSEQ multiplex PCR, lists solely in-frame clones and lacks some. The sample has about 400,000 clones, roughly 86% seen once. Sequencing was done on a sample of PBMCs or T cells enriched from blood (not recorded which). The receptors come from a woman aged 40 to 49 with acute COVID-19. Each CDR3 is given with its conserved first and last residue. The D gene is left open where the match is weak. For some rows the clone size is stated as once, few or many, or as a class when expanded; others skip it.

CDR3aa	CDR3nt	j_gene	d_gene	v_gene	abundance
CASRSGGGSDTQYF	TGTGCCAGCAGGAGCGGGGGTGGGTCAGATACGCAGTATTTT	TRBJ2-3	TRBD2	TRBV6-4	few
CASSGTGSSYNSPLHF	TGTGCCAGCAGTGGGACAGGGAGCTCCTATAATTCACCCCTCCACTTT	TRBJ1-6	TRBD1	TRBV6-1	-
CASSGRDRGYGYTF	TGCGCCAGCAGCGGCCGGGACAGGGGCTATGGCTACACCTTC	TRBJ1-2	TRBD1	TRBV5-1	-
CASSVSGGGINEQFF	TGTGCCAGCAGCGTTAGCGGGGGGGGCATCAATGAGCAGTTCTTC	TRBJ2-1	TRBD2	TRBV7-9	once
CASSSRGYSPLHF	TGTGCCAGCAGTTCCCGCGGATATTCACCCCTCCACTTT	TRBJ1-6	-	TRBV6-5	-
CATSRTGANYNEQFF	TGTGCCACCAGCCGGACAGGGGCGAACTACAATGAGCAGTTCTTC	TRBJ2-1	TRBD1	TRBV24-1	-
CASSSTGSSGNTIYF	TGTGCCAGCAGCTCCACAGGGAGCTCTGGAAACACCATATATTTT	TRBJ1-3	-	TRBV7-9	few
CASSSGTYEQYF	TGTGCCAGCAGCTCCGGGACCTACGAGCAGTACTTC	TRBJ2-7	-	TRBV7-2	-
CASSEGQGSPLHF	TGCGCCAGCAGCGAGGGACAGGGCTCACCCCTCCACTTT	TRBJ1-6	TRBD1	TRBV5-1	-
CASSVGAGAVNTEAFF	TGTGCCAGCAGCGTAGGGGCAGGGGCGGTGAACACTGAAGCTTTCTTT	TRBJ1-1	-	TRBV9	-
CASSIAGGSHEQYF	TGTGCCAGTAGTATAGCAGGGGGAAGCCACGAGCAGTACTTC	TRBJ2-7	TRBD1	TRBV19	-
CASSLAGIDEQFF	TGCGCCAGCAGCTTGGCCGGGATAGATGAGCAGTTCTTC	TRBJ2-1	-	TRBV5-1	once
CASSLEGLGTQYF	TGTGCCAGCAGCTTAGAGGGGTTGGGGACCCAGTACTTC	TRBJ2-5	-	TRBV13	few
CASSRSDYGYTF	TGTGCCAGCAGCCGGAGTGACTATGGCTACACCTTC	TRBJ1-2	-	TRBV12-3/TRBV12-4	-
CASSPTGLSYEQYF	TGTGCCAGCAGTCCAACAGGGCTTTCCTACGAGCAGTACTTC	TRBJ2-7	-	TRBV6-5	-
CASSPREPYEQYF	TGTGCCAGCAGTCCACGGGAACCCTACGAGCAGTACTTC	TRBJ2-7	-	TRBV12-3/TRBV12-4	-
CSVVAAEAFF	TGCAGTGTAGTTGCCGCTGAAGCTTTCTTT	TRBJ1-1	-	TRBV20-1	-
CASSLVGGQGNNEQFF	TGTGCCAGCAGCTTAGTAGGGGGACAGGGGAACAATGAGCAGTTCTTC	TRBJ2-1	TRBD1	TRBV7-6	few
CASRPGFGDGYTF	TGTGCCAGCAGACCGGGTTTCGGGGATGGCTACACCTTC	TRBJ1-2	-	TRBV6-6	-
CASSLEGGNGYTF	TGCGCCAGCAGCTTGGAAGGGGGCAATGGCTACACCTTC	TRBJ1-2	TRBD1	TRBV5-1	-
CASSPSAGTGYYNEQFF	TGTGCCAGCTCACCTTCAGCCGGGACAGGGTACTACAATGAGCAGTTCTTC	TRBJ2-1	TRBD1	TRBV18	-
CASSSQGLSGNTIYF	TGTGCCAGCAGCTCTCAGGGGCTCTCTGGAAACACCATATATTTT	TRBJ1-3	-	TRBV5-4	-
CASSSTGNSPLHF	TGTGCCAGCAGTTCGACAGGGAATTCACCCCTCCACTTT	TRBJ1-6	TRBD1	TRBV6-5	-
CSARTGTEAFF	TGCAGTGCTAGAACGGGCACTGAAGCTTTCTTT	TRBJ1-1	-	TRBV20-1	-
CASRAPGVDNSPLHF	TGTGCCAGCAGGGCCCCGGGAGTGGATAATTCACCCCTCCACTTT	TRBJ1-6	-	TRBV2	-
CASSARQGSTGNTIYF	TGTGCCAGCAGCGCCCGACAGGGGTCGACTGGAAACACCATATATTTT	TRBJ1-3	TRBD1	TRBV9	-
CASSASVTGGNEKLFF	TGTGCCAGCAGCGCCAGTGTAACAGGGGGGAATGAAAAACTGTTTTTT	TRBJ1-4	TRBD1	TRBV2	-
CASTPNPTVTEKLFF	TGTGCCAGCACCCCGAACCCGACAGTGACCGAAAAACTGTTTTTT	TRBJ1-4	-	TRBV2	-
CASSRGQGTYEQYF	TGTGCCAGTAGTCGGGGACAGGGGACTTACGAGCAGTACTTC	TRBJ2-7	TRBD1	TRBV19	-
CATSPHSGGAQRFF	TGTGCCACCAGTCCCCACTCCGGGGGGGCCCAAAGGTTCTTC	TRBJ2-1	TRBD2	TRBV24-1	-
CASSRTGLTEAFF	TGTGCCAGCAGTCGAACAGGCCTCACTGAAGCTTTCTTT	TRBJ1-1	-	TRBV6-5	-
CATQLALRGSQFF	TGTGCCACCCAGTTGGCACTCCGGGGATCGCAGTTCTTC	TRBJ2-1	-	TRBV6-5	-
CADYREHGELFF	TGTGCCGATTACAGGGAGCACGGGGAGCTGTTTTTT	TRBJ2-2	-	TRBV30	-
CASSYSGGGQETQYF	TGTGCCAGCAGTTACAGTGGAGGGGGCCAGGAGACCCAGTACTTC	TRBJ2-5	-	TRBV6-5	few
CAWSRTGGNEKLFF	TGTGCCTGGAGCCGGACAGGTGGGAATGAAAAACTGTTTTTT	TRBJ1-4	TRBD1	TRBV30	-
CASSLEAGTGVYEQYF	TGTGCCAGCAGCTTAGAAGCCGGGACAGGGGTCTACGAGCAGTACTTC	TRBJ2-7	TRBD1	TRBV7-2	-
CASSLSSSSYNSPLHF	TGCGCCAGCAGCTTAAGCTCAAGCTCCTATAATTCACCCCTCCACTTT	TRBJ1-6	-	TRBV5-1	-
CASSPGQGPYEQYF	TGTGCCAGCTCACCGGGACAGGGCCCCTACGAGCAGTACTTC	TRBJ2-7	TRBD1	TRBV18	-
CASGPQAGLNEQFF	TGCGCCAGCGGGCCCCAGGCGGGTCTAAATGAGCAGTTCTTC	TRBJ2-1	-	TRBV5-1	-
CASSLVSGTLFSSQHF	TGCGCCAGCAGCTTGGTTTCAGGAACCCTATTTTCGTCCCAGCATTTT	TRBJ1-5	-	TRBV5-1	few
CASSGRQGTSQETQYF	TGTGCCAGCAGTGGCAGACAGGGGACTTCCCAAGAGACCCAGTACTTC	TRBJ2-5	TRBD1	TRBV6-1	-
CASTKTGWGYTF	TGTGCCAGCACCAAAACAGGGTGGGGCTACACCTTC	TRBJ1-2	-	TRBV12-3/TRBV12-4	few
CASSLARAYEQYF	TGCGCCAGCAGCTTGGCCCGAGCCTACGAGCAGTACTTC	TRBJ2-7	-	TRBV5-1	-
CASSDQGGPGYTF	TGTGCCAGTAGTGATCAAGGGGGTCCTGGCTACACCTTC	TRBJ1-2	-	TRBV19	-
CASSLGAGSYNSPLHF	TGTGCCAGCAGCTTAGGGGCGGGCTCCTATAATTCACCCCTCCACTTT	TRBJ1-6	-	TRBV13	-
CASSSPTSGFTGELFF	TGTGCCAGCAGCTCTCCAACTAGCGGCTTCACCGGGGAGCTGTTTTTT	TRBJ2-2	TRBD2	TRBV5-4	-
CASSVGSGETQYF	TGTGCCAGCAGCGTAGGAAGCGGAGAGACCCAGTACTTC	TRBJ2-5	-	TRBV9	-
CASSPGLAGGQETQYF	TGTGCCAGCAGCCCAGGACTAGCGGGGGGTCAGGAGACCCAGTACTTC	TRBJ2-5	TRBD2	TRBV7-9	-
CASSKRRGQGGELFF	TGTGCCAGCAGCAAAAGGAGGGGGCAGGGCGGGGAGCTGTTTTTT	TRBJ2-2	-	TRBV21-1	-
CAWSEVQDNEQYF	TGTGCCTGGAGTGAAGTGCAGGACAACGAGCAGTACTTC	TRBJ2-7	-	TRBV30	-
CASSFLQPGQGALAGYTF	TGTGCCAGCAGTTTCCTCCAACCGGGACAGGGGGCTCTTGCTGGCTACACCTTC	TRBJ1-2	TRBD1	TRBV27	-
CASRNRGDYGYTF	TGTGCCAGCAGAAACAGGGGAGACTATGGCTACACCTTC	TRBJ1-2	TRBD1	TRBV9	-
CASSLGGGTDTQYF	TGTGCCAGCTCACTGGGAGGGGGCACAGATACGCAGTATTTT	TRBJ2-3	TRBD2	TRBV18	-